This T cell receptor beta chain stems from a study of blood T cell repertoires in COVID-19. Turning to the study itself: The samples span acute and convalescent COVID-19 from the United States, Italy and Spain. Sources were T cells, B-cell-depleted T cells, or PBMCs; the material itself was cDNA or gDNA.

Per the study methods: Scientists estimated how many nucleated cells there were by amplifying reference gene primers. The assay was immunoSEQ multiplex PCR, and TCRdb's table has in-frame clones only and misses some. V and J calls and clone size are those listed in that table; D and trimming were worked out from the DNA. The sample lists roughly 330,000 clones, 88% seen once, with 4% in the top ten. Germline V gene sequence: CDR1 SGHVS, CDR2 FNYEAQ. The CDR3 is 13 residues long. Germline trimming cut 1 base from V and 8 bases from J; bases unmatched to any gene: 3. V usage is TRBV7-6 and J usage is TRBJ1-2; TRBD1 matches at 8 bases. The sequence derives from a woman in her fifties or sixties with active or convalescent COVID-19. The sequenced sample was peripheral blood. CDR3 nucleotides: TGTGCCAGCAGCTTAGGGGGGGACAGGGGCTACACCTTC. Protein sequence: CASSLGGDRGYTF.